This T cell receptor beta chain emerged from a study of T cell responses to AZD1222 COVID-19 vaccine. Looked up from germline, CDR1 is MDHEN and CDR2 is SYDVKM. The CDR3 sequence is 16 residues long. The V gene lost 8 bases and the J gene lost 5 bases, with 25 bases spanning the gap. Data came from immunoSEQ multiplex PCR; TCRdb stores just in-frame clones and leaves some out. Of tens of thousands of clones in the sample, over 75% were seen once. The material sequenced was peripheral blood, taken on day 0 of AZD1222 vaccination. The receptor comes from an adult in good health. The chain couples TRBV28 to TRBJ2-7; unclear D gene. CDR3 region: CASGGVDRRWHDEQYF. As DNA, the CDR3 is TGTGCCAGCGGTGGTGTAGACCGTCGTTGGCACGACGAGCAGTACTTC.